A single sample gave rise to the 17 T cell receptor beta chains below, sequenced in a study of T cells in localized non-small cell lung cancer. Profiled with immunoSEQ multiplex PCR; TCRdb holds only in-frame clones, not every one. The sample consists of 950 to 1,500 clones, about 24% of them appearing once. This specimen was normal lung tissue next to the tumor, taken before any cancer treatment. The receptor source for this set is a man aged 35-75 years with stage III squamous cell lung carcinoma.

The chain combines TRBV11-3 with TRBJ1-4; no definite D call. The V and J ends lost 0 bases and 3 bases respectively, with 14 bases between them. Germline-derived CDR1 and CDR2 are SGHNT and YENEEA. CDR3 size: 17 residues. The CDR3 sequence: CASSLESRATANEKLFF. CDR3 DNA sequence: TGTGCCAGCAGCTTAGAGAGCCGTGCGACCGCTAATGAAAAACTGTTTTTT.

The J gene is TRBJ1-3, the V gene TRBV19; no clear D gene. This CDR3 contains 14 residues. The V end lost 7 bases, the J end lost 0 bases, and 10 bases lay between the germline ends. Germline V gene data show CDR1 as LNHDA and CDR2 as SQIVND (reference sequence). CDR3 bases: TGTGCCAGTATCGACGTGAGCTCTGGAAACACCATATATTTT. It is translated as CASIDVSSGNTIYF. The full variable domain, in which reference TRBV19 and TRBJ1-3 provide the parts outside the CDR3, is DGGITQSPKYLFRKEGQNVTLSCEQNLNHDAMYWYRQDPGQGLRLIYYSQIVNDFQKGDIAEGYSVSREKKESFPLTVTSAQKNPTAFYLCASIDVSSGNTIYFGEGSWLTVV.

This clone has a handful of counts. The chain employs TRBV7-7 and TRBJ2-5; 10 bases fit TRBD1. The CDR3 is made up of 16 amino acids. Trimming took 5 bases from V and 2 from J; bases not matched to a gene: 8. CDR1 and CDR2 from the germline V gene are SSHAT and FNYEAQ (reference sequence). The DNA of the CDR3 is TGTGCCAGCAGCCGGACAGGGGGGAGGGGACAAGAGACCCAGTACTTC. Translating it yields CASSRTGGRGQETQYF.

J is TRBJ1-4 and V is TRBV11-3, with D perhaps matching TRBD1 (6 bases). Germline CDR1 and CDR2: SGHNT and YENEEA. This CDR3 region has 15 residues. V was clipped by 5 bases and J by 8 bases, with 18 bases between them. CDR3 amino acids: CASSPIRGQGEKLFF. The CDR3 bases are TGTGCCAGCAGCCCCATCAGGGGCCAGGGGGAAAAACTGTTTTTT.

V gene TRBV6-8 combines with J gene TRBJ2-7; either TRBD1 or TRBD2 may fit D (6 bases each). V shed 5 bases and J shed 4 bases, with 9 bases lying between them. Per germline, CDR1 MNHGY and CDR2 SAAAGT. The CDR3 has 12 amino acids. DNA for the CDR3: TGTGCCAGCAGTGGAGGGGGTTACGAGCAGTACGTC. Translating it yields CASSGGGYEQYV.

The chain employs TRBV6-8 and TRBJ2-1, with TRBD1 matching over 8 bases. The V gene end was trimmed by 7 bases and the J gene end by 8 bases; junction bases not matched to a gene: 10. This CDR3 is 14 amino acids long. Germline loops: CDR1 MNHGY, CDR2 SAAAGT. The CDR3 spells CASITGGGRYEQFF. DNA for the CDR3: TGTGCCAGCATCACAGGGGGAGGCAGGTATGAGCAGTTCTTC.

The V gene is TRBV9, the J gene TRBJ1-2; 9 nucleotides align to TRBD1. The V segment lost 3 bases and the J segment 4 bases; nucleotides outside the gene matches: 10. The CDR3 runs to 16 residues. Germline CDR1 is SGDLS and CDR2 is YYNGEE. Written as DNA, the CDR3 is TGTGCCAGCAGCGGAGACAGGGGGGAAAGGGCCTATGGCTACACCTTC. Translation: CASSGDRGERAYGYTF.

V gene TRBV14 combines with J gene TRBJ2-7; 7 bases line up with TRBD1. V gave up 8 bases and J gave up 3 bases; unmatched junction bases: 4. The germline V gene has CDR1 SGHDN and CDR2 FVKESK. CDR3 length: 12 amino acids. CDR3 sequence: CASSQGVYEQYV. The CDR3 region has the DNA TGTGCCAGCTCTCAGGGGGTCTACGAGCAGTACGTC.

V and J are TRBV30 and TRBJ2-7; D not certain. V gave up 3 bases and J gave up 5 bases, with 8 bases separating them. CDR3 length: 11 amino acids. Germline assignment: CDR1 GTSNPN and CDR2 SVGIG (reference sequence). The CDR3 spells CAWSPRNEQYF. For the CDR3, the DNA is TGTGCCTGGAGCCCCAGGAACGAGCAGTACTTC.

This chain uses TRBV9 with TRBJ2-1; D unclear. Trimming left V 4 bases short and J 6 bases short, with 8 bases between. The CDR3 spans 12 residues. Germline CDR1 reads SGDLS; CDR2 reads YYNGEE. CDR3 protein: CASSLMANEQFF. The CDR3 region has the DNA TGTGCCAGCAGCTTAATGGCCAATGAGCAGTTCTTC.

This clone was seen only a few times. The chain employs TRBV6-8 and TRBJ1-1, with a tentative D call TRBD1 (5 bases). The V end lost 6 bases, the J end lost 3 bases, and 14 bases lay between the germline ends. Germline CDR1 and CDR2: MNHGY and SAAAGT. The CDR3 has 14 amino acids. For the CDR3, the DNA is TGTGCCAGCAGCCCCCTGCCCAGGGACACTGAAGCTTTCTTT. Its protein is CASSPLPRDTEAFF.

The chain has TRBV9 and TRBJ1-3, with 8 positions matching TRBD1. The V gene end was trimmed by 0 bases and the J gene end by 2 bases; junction bases not matched to a gene: 4. This CDR3 region has 16 residues. Per germline, CDR1 SGDLS and CDR2 YYNGEE. CDR3 bases: TGTGCCAGCAGCGTAGGAAGGACAGGGACTGGAAACACCATATATTTT. Amino acid sequence: CASSVGRTGTGNTIYF.

The genes are TRBV29-1 and TRBJ1-2, with TRBD1 identical over 10 bases. There are 14 residues in the CDR3. With 7 bases clipped from V and 4 bases from J, the junction kept 9 bases outside the gene matches. Germline V gene data show CDR1 as SQVTM and CDR2 as ANQGSEA. The CDR3 reads CSANGDRGAYGYTF. CDR3 bases: TGCAGCGCGAACGGGGACAGGGGTGCCTATGGCTACACCTTC.

The J gene is TRBJ2-1, the V gene TRBV11-3; 12 nucleotides agree with TRBD2. The CDR3 sequence is 19 residues long. J gave up 0 bases and V 2 bases, and 8 bases lay outside the gene matches. Germline values: CDR1 SGHNT, CDR2 YENEEA. In DNA, the CDR3 is TGTGCCAGCAGCTTAACCGGGACTAGCGGGTTGAGCTCCTACAATGAGCAGTTCTTC. It yields the protein CASSLTGTSGLSSYNEQFF.

This clone came up a few times. The chain is built from TRBV11-3 and TRBJ2-5, with D perhaps matching TRBD2 (6 bases). From germline, CDR1 is SGHNT and CDR2 YENEEA. CDR3 length: 14 amino acids. V dropped 1 base and J dropped 2 bases, with 8 bases sitting between them. CDR3 sequence reads: CASSLGAGQETQYF. CDR3 DNA sequence: TGTGCCAGCAGCTTAGGGGCGGGGCAAGAGACCCAGTACTTC.

V gene TRBV28 combines with J gene TRBJ1-1; D gene unclear. Trimming cost V 5 bases and J 4 bases, with 8 bases left between them. The CDR3 loop spans 12 amino acids. Germline V gene lookup returns CDR1 MDHEN and CDR2 SYDVKM. The CDR3 region is CASSPGITEAFF. Here the CDR3 DNA reads TGTGCCAGCAGTCCGGGGATCACTGAAGCTTTCTTT.

This clone is judged large. CDR3 nucleotides: TGTGCCAGCAGTTCCCTCAGCATGAACACTGAAGCTTTCTTT. Translated: CASSSLSMNTEAFF. This chain links TRBV28 with TRBJ1-1; D not resolved. V lost 4 bases and J lost 0, with 9 bases in between. The germline V gene encodes CDR1 MDHEN and CDR2 SYDVKM. CDR3 length: 14 residues.